This T cell receptor beta chain was obtained from a study of blood T cell repertoires in COVID-19. Study summary: Specimens from acute and convalescent COVID-19 originated in the United States, Italy and Spain. From T cells, B-cell-depleted T cells, or PBMCs came the material, which was cDNA or gDNA.

V was pared by 5 bases and J by 2 bases, with 13 bases between. The CDR3 has 14 residues. From germline, CDR1 is SEHNR and CDR2 FQNEAQ (reference sequence). The authors' processing: It was from reference gene primer amplification that nucleated cell counts were estimated. Method: immunoSEQ multiplex PCR; TCRdb's copy keeps in-frame clones and lacks some. V, J and clone size reflect that table, while D and trimming were determined from the DNA. The sample consists of fewer than 150,000 clones, over 75% of them appearing once. This chain connects TRBV7-9 to TRBJ2-7; TRBD1 might be the D (6 bases). Sequenced material: peripheral blood. This clonotype was obtained from an older woman who had recovered from COVID-19. The CDR3 coding sequence is TGTGCCAGCAGCCCTACAGGGAAACCCTACGAGCAGTACTTC. Its translation: CASSPTGKPYEQYF.